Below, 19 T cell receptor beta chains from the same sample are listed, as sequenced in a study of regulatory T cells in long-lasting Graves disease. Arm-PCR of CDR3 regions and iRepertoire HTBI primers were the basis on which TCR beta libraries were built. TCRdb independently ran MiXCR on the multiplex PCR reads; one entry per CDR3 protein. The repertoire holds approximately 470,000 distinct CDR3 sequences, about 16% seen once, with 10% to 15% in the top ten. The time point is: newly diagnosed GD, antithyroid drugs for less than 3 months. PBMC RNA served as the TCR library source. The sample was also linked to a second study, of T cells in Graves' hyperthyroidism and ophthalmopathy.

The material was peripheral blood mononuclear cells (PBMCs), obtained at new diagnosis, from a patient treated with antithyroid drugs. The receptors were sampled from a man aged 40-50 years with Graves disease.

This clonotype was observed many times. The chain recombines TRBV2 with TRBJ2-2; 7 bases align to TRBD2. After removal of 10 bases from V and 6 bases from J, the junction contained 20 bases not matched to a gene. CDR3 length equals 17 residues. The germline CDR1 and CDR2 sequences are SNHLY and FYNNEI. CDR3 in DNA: TGTGCCACCGGTGGGAGGGGATACGGGTCTAGGTCCGGGGAGCTGTTTTTT. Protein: CATGGRGYGSRSGELFF.

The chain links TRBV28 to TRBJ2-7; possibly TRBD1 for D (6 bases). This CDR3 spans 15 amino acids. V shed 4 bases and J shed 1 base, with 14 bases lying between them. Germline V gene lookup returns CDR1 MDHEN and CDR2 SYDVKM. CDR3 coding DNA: TGTGCCAGCAGTTCCCAGACAGGCCAGTCCTACGAGCAGTACTTC. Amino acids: CASSSQTGQSYEQYF.

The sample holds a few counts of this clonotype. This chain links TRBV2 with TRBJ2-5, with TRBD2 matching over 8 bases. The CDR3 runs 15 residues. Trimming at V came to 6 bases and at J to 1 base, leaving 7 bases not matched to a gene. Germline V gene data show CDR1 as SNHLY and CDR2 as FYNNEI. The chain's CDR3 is CASRTSESFQETQYF. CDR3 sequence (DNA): TGTGCCAGCAGGACTAGCGAGAGTTTCCAAGAGACCCAGTACTTC.

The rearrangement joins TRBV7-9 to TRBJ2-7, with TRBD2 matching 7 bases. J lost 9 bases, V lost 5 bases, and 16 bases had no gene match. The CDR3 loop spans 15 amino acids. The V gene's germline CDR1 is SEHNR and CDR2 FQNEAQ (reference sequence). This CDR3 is CASSPGLDGLRVQYF. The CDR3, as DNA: TGTGCCAGCAGCCCAGGACTAGATGGTTTACGAGTGCAGTACTTC.

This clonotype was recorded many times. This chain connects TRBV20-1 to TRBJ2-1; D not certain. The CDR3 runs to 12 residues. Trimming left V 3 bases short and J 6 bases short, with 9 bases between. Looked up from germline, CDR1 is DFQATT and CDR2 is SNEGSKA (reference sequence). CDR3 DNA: TGCAGTGCTAGTATGTCAGTCAATGAGCAGTTCTTC. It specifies CSASMSVNEQFF.

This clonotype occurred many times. The CDR3: CSVEEMGAYGYTF. The CDR3 nucleotides read TGCAGCGTTGAAGAAATGGGAGCCTATGGCTACACCTTC. This chain connects TRBV29-1 to TRBJ1-2; D remains unclear. The V and J ends lost 0 bases and 4 bases respectively, with 9 bases between them. The CDR3 loop spans 13 amino acids. CDR1 is SQVTM and CDR2 is ANQGSEA in the germline V gene.

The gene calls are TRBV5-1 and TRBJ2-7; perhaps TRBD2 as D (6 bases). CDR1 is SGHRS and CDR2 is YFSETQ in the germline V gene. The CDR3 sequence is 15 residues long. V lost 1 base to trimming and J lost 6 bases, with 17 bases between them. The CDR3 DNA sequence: TGCGCCAGCAGCTTGTATTCGGGAGAGGAATCCGAGCAGTACTTC. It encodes CASSLYSGEESEQYF.

The CDR3 DNA reads TGTGCCAGCAGTCCTAAGCGGTACGAGCAGTACTTC. Translation: CASSPKRYEQYF. The chain recombines TRBV28 with TRBJ2-7, with D perhaps TRBD2 (5 bases). This CDR3 is built from 12 residues. The germline V and J ends were trimmed by 5 bases and 4 bases, with 9 bases remaining between them. The germline V gene encodes CDR1 MDHEN and CDR2 SYDVKM.

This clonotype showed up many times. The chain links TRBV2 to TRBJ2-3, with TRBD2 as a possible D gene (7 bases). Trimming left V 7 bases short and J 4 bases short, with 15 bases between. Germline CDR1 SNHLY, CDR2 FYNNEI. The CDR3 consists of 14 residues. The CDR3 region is CASMVGGGADTQYF. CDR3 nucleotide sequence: TGTGCCAGCATGGTGGGAGGGGGTGCAGATACGCAGTATTTT.

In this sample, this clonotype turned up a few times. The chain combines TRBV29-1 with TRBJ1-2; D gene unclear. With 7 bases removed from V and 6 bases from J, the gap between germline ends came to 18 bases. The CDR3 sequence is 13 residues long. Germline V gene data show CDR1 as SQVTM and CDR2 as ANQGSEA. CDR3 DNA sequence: TGCAGCGCTGGGGAGACCCGGATCCATGGCTACACCTTC. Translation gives CSAGETRIHGYTF. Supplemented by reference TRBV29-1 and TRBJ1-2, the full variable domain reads SAVISQKPSRDICQRGTSLTIQCQVDSQVTMMFWYRQQPGQSLTLIATANQGSEATYESGFVIDKFPISRPNLTFSTLTVSNMSPEDSSIYLCSAGETRIHGYTFGSGTRLTVV.

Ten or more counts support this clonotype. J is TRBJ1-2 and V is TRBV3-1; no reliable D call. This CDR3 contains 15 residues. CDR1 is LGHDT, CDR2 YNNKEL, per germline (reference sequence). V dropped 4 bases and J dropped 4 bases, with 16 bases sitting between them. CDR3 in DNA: TGTGCCAGCAGCCCATCCGGAGACCCTATCTATGGCTACACCTTC. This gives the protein CASSPSGDPIYGYTF. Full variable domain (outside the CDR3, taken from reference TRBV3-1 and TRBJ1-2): DTAVSQTPKYLVTQMGNDKSIKCEQNLGHDTMYWYKQDSKKFLKIMFSYNNKELIINETVPNRFSPKSPDKAHLNLHINSLELGDSAVYFCASSPSGDPIYGYTFGSGTRLTVV.

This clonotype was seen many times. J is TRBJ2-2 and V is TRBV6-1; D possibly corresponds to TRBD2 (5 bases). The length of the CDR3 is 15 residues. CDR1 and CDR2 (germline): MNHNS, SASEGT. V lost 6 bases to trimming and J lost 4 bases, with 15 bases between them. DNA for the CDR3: TGTGCCAGCAGGATAGCGCCGAGGAGCACCGGGGAGCTGTTTTTT. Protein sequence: CASRIAPRSTGELFF.

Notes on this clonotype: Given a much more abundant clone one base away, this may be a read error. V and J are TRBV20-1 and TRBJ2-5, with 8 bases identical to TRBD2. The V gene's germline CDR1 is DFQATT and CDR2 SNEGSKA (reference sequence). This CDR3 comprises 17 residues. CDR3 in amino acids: CNAPTWGWREAGSEQCF. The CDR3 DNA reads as TGCAATGCCCCCACCTGGGGCTGGCGGGAGGCCGGTAGTGAGCAGTGCTTC.

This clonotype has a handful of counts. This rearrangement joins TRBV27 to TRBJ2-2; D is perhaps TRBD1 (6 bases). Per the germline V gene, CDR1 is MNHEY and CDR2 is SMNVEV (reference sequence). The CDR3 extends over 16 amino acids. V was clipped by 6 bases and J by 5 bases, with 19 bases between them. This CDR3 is CASRSYNRVETGELFF. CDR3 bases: TGTGCCAGCAGGTCCTATAACAGGGTTGAAACCGGGGAGCTGTTTTTT.

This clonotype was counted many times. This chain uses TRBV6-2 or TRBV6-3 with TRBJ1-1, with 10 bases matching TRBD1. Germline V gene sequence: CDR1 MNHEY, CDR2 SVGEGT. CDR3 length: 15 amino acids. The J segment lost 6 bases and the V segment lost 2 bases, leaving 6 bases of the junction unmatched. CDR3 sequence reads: CASSYDRGLTPEAFF. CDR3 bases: TGTGCCAGCAGTTACGACAGGGGGCTGACCCCTGAAGCTTTCTTT.

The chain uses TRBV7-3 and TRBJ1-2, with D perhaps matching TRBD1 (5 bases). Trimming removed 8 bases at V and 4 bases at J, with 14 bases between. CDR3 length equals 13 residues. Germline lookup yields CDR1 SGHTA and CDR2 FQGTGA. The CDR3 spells CASSSGRGYGYTF. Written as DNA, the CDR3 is TGTGCCAGCTCTTCAGGGAGGGGCTATGGCTACACCTTC.

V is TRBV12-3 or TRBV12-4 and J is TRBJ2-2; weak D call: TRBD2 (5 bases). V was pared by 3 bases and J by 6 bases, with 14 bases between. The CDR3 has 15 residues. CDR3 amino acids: CASSLRTSKSGELFF. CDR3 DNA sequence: TGTGCCAGCAGTTTGAGGACTTCTAAGTCCGGGGAGCTGTTTTTT.

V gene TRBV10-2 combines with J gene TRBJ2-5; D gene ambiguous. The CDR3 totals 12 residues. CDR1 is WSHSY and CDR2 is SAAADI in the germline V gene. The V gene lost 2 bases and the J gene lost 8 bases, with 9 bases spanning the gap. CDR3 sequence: CASSEIWVTQYF. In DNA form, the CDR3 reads TGCGCCAGCAGTGAGATTTGGGTAACCCAGTACTTC.

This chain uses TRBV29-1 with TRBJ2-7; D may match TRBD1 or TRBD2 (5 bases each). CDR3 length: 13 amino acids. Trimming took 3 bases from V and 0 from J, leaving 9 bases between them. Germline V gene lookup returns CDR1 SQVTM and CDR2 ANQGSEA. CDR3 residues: CSVEGEYSYEQYF. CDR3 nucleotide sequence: TGCAGCGTTGAGGGGGAGTACTCCTACGAGCAGTACTTC.